A selection of T cell receptor beta chains follows, all from one sample in a study of blood T cell repertoires in COVID-19. Sequencing used immunoSEQ multiplex PCR; TCRdb keeps in-frame clones, though not all of them. There are 95,000 to 120,000 clones in the sample; around 85% occur only once, and just over 5.5% lies in the top ten. The sample was peripheral blood. These receptor sequences come from a woman in her fifties or sixties with COVID-19, enrolled during active disease. Both conserved end residues are part of each CDR3. A D gene is named only where the DNA matches it firmly. Clone sizes are given selectively: once, few, many, or a class where the clone is expanded.

TRBV12-5	NA	NA	TRBJ2-7	TGTGCTAGTGGGTCCTACGGGGGCGAGCAGTACTTC	CASGSYGGEQYF
TRBV4-3	NA	NA	TRBJ1-6	TGCGCCAGCAGCCTACTTGGGGAGGCGGTTGCCCTCCACTTT	CASSLLGEAVALHF
TRBV20-1	NA	NA	TRBJ2-7	TGCAGTGCTACCAGGGGGGACGAGCAGTACTTC	CSATRGDEQYF
TRBV6-2/TRBV6-3	NA	NA	TRBJ1-2	TGTGCCAGCAGCGGAGCTAACTATGGCTACACCTTC	CASSGANYGYTF
TRBV29-1	NA	NA	TRBJ1-1	TGCAGCGTTTGGACAGCCAACACTGAAGCTTTCTTT	CSVWTANTEAFF
TRBV18	NA	TRBD2	TRBJ2-5	TGTGCCAGCTCACCCCCCTCGGGAGGCGGAGAGACCCAGTACTTC	CASSPPSGGGETQYF
TRBV5-4	NA	TRBD1	TRBJ1-2	TGTGCCAGCAGCTTGAGGGACAGCCTAACTGAGACCGGCTACACCTTC	CASSLRDSLTETGYTF
TRBV19	NA	NA	TRBJ1-1	TGTGCCTCTAAGTCAGCAGGTTCTGAAGCTTTCTTT	CASKSAGSEAFF
TRBV7-2	NA	TRBD2	TRBJ2-1	TGTGCCAGCAGCTTAGCCCCAACTAGCGGCAATGAGCAGTTCTTC	CASSLAPTSGNEQFF
TRBV21-1	NA	NA	TRBJ2-1	TGTGCCAGCAGCAAAATCCGACGTGACCCGGGACAGCCTAATGAGCAGTTCTTC	CASSKIRRDPGQPNEQFF
TRBV4-1	NA	NA	TRBJ2-7	TGCGCCAGCAGCCAAGAAGGGGAAGGGTCCGGGTCCCCCTACGAGCAGTACTTC	CASSQEGEGSGSPYEQYF
TRBV7-2	NA	TRBD2	TRBJ2-5	TGTGCCAGCAGCCAACAGCGGGGGGCCCAAGAGACCCAGTACTTC	CASSQQRGAQETQYF
TRBV11-2	NA	TRBD1	TRBJ2-7	TGTGCCAGCAGCGCCAGGTGGGACAGTGCTCCTCAGTACTTC	CASSARWDSAPQYF
TRBV30	NA	NA	TRBJ2-7	TGTGCCTGGAGTCCCCGAAAAAGCGGGTACGAGCAGTACTTC	CAWSPRKSGYEQYF
TRBV3-1/TRBV3-2	NA	NA	TRBJ1-5	TGTGCCAGCAGCCAAGATCTGACAGGCGATCAGCCCCAGCATTTT	CASSQDLTGDQPQHF
TRBV9	few	TRBD2	TRBJ2-1	TGTGCCAGCAGCGTAGAAGGACTAGCGGGTCACAATGAGCAGTTCTTC	CASSVEGLAGHNEQFF
TRBV6-6	few	TRBD2	TRBJ2-7	TGTGCCAGCAGTTACTCCGGGCGGGGGAACTACTACGAGCAGTACTTC	CASSYSGRGNYYEQYF
TRBV5-4	NA	TRBD1	TRBJ2-7	TGTGCCAGCAGCTTGTTTACGACAGGGGCCTACGAGCAGTACTTC	CASSLFTTGAYEQYF
TRBV4-1	once	NA	TRBJ1-5	TGCGCCAGCAGCCAAGGGGGCCGGAGCAATCAGCCCCAGCATTTT	CASSQGGRSNQPQHF
TRBV19	NA	NA	TRBJ1-1	TGTGCCAGTAGTATCAGCGTTAACACTGAAGCTTTCTTT	CASSISVNTEAFF
TRBV6-5	once	NA	TRBJ1-1	TGTGCCAGCATCAACTTAGCGGTTACTGAAGCTTTCTTT	CASINLAVTEAFF
TRBV18	once	NA	TRBJ1-1	TGTGCCAGCTCATTTGGGGTTCGGCGGGACACTGAAGCTTTCTTT	CASSFGVRRDTEAFF
TRBV6-4	once	TRBD2	TRBJ2-3	TGTGCCAGCAGTGACTCTGCCGGGGGGGCCAGGGATACGCAGTATTTT	CASSDSAGGARDTQYF
TRBV9	many	NA	TRBJ1-2	TGTGCCAGCAGCGCATCCGCGGGAGTGGTCTATGGCTACACCTTC	CASSASAGVVYGYTF
TRBV29-1	NA	NA	TRBJ1-2	TGCAGAGACAATAAAAGGAAGTATGGCTACACCTTC	CRDNKRKYGYTF
TRBV7-2	NA	NA	TRBJ1-6	TGTGCCTCCAAGTACGGGGGGCTCTCCTATAATTCACCCCTCCACTTT	CASKYGGLSYNSPLHF
TRBV5-4	NA	NA	TRBJ1-6	TGTGCCAGCAGCCACAGGGCCGGGAATTCACCCCTCCACTTT	CASSHRAGNSPLHF
TRBV7-6	NA	NA	TRBJ2-1	TGTGCCAGCAGCTTAGTCAGGACAGCCGAGCAGTTCTTC	CASSLVRTAEQFF
TRBV18	NA	TRBD2	TRBJ2-3	TGTGCCAGCTCACCATCCGCTAGCGGCGGAACAGATACGCAGTATTTT	CASSPSASGGTDTQYF
TRBV12-3/TRBV12-4	NA	NA	TRBJ1-2	TGTGCCAGCAGTTTAGGCACAGACTATGGCTACACCTTC	CASSLGTDYGYTF
TRBV29-1	NA	NA	TRBJ1-1	TGCAGCGTTGAGCGGCGGGGGCCGGGGAACACTGAAGCTTTCTTT	CSVERRGPGNTEAFF
TRBV15	NA	TRBD2	TRBJ2-3	TGTGCCACCACCGCGGGAGGGGGACGAACAGATACGCAGTATTTT	CATTAGGGRTDTQYF
TRBV6-5	once	TRBD1	TRBJ1-2	TGTGCCAGCTTCGGGACAGTCAACTATGGCTACACCTTC	CASFGTVNYGYTF
TRBV4-1	NA	NA	TRBJ2-5	TGCGCCAGCAGCCAGACTACATTGGAGACCCAGTACTTC	CASSQTTLETQYF
TRBV6-2/TRBV6-3	NA	TRBD1	TRBJ1-5	TGTGCCAGCAGTCCACAGGGGCCGGATCAGCCCCAGCATTTT	CASSPQGPDQPQHF